The entry below describes one T cell receptor beta chain. Its target is unknown. Produced via immunoSEQ multiplex PCR; TCRdb's table is partial and in-frame only. The table lists about 41,000 clones, 95% of them singletons, with roughly 0.9% in the top ten. The data stem from a study of T cell clonotyping in hematopoietic cell transplantation. Study-wide results and caveats: Higher Inverse Simpson Index values in graft donor and pretransplant recipient predicted broader posttransplant TCR diversity. CD4 and CD8 repertoire contributions could not be separated without sorting. Recipient TCR diversity dropped after transplant; expanded clonotypes rose from day 30 to 180. At the given depth, recipient repertoires were over 95% de novo clonotypes.

Trimming cost V 4 bases and J 7 bases; bases outside gene matches: 11. CDR1 is SNHLY and CDR2 is FYNNEI in the germline V gene. The CDR3 sequence is 15 residues long. The sample taken for sequencing was peripheral blood mononuclear cells. J is TRBJ2-5 and V is TRBV2; TRBD1 matches 8 bases. The receptor was derived from a man aged 30 to 45 in good health. Some clones in this sample may be carry-over from other donors' samples. CDR3 sequence reads: CASSGAQGGVGTQYF. CDR3 DNA sequence: TGTGCCAGCAGTGGGGCACAGGGGGGAGTCGGGACCCAGTACTTC.